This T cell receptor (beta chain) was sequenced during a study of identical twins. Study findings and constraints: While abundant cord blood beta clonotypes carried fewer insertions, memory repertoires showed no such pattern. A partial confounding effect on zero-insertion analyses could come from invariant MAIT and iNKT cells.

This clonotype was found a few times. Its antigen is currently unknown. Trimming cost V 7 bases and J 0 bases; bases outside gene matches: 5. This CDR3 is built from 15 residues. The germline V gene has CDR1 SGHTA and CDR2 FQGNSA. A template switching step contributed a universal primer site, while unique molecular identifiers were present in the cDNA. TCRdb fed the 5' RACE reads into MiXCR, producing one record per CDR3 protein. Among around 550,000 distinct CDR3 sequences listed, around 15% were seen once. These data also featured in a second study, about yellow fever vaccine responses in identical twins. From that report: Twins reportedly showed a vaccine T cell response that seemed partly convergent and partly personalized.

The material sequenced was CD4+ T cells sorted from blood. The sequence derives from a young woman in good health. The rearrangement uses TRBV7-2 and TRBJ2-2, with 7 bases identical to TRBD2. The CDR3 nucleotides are TGTGCCAGCACCCCGGGGGGAACGAACACCGGGGAGCTGTTTTTT. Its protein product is CASTPGGTNTGELFF. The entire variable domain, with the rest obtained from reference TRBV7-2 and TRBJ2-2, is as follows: GAGVSQSPSNKVTEKGKDVELRCDPISGHTALYWYRQSLGQGLEFLIYFQGNSAPDKSGLPSDRFSAERTGGSVSTLTIQRTQQEDSAVYLCASTPGGTNTGELFFGEGSRLTVL.